The clone carrying this T cell receptor (beta chain) has only a few counts. Its target is not known. This CDR3 contains 13 residues. V lost 4 bases and J lost 3; bases outside the gene matches: 1. Per the germline V gene, CDR1 is SQVTM and CDR2 is ANQGSEA. The sample originates from a study of T-cell memory formation after mild COVID-19. Background on the study: TCR clusters mostly belonged to single donors. General study points: CD4+ contracting clones were mainly CM and EM; CD8+ ones, EMRA. Later expanders leaned CD4+, whereas clones that contracted between day 15 and 85 were balanced CD4/CD8.

cDNA libraries for TCR alpha and TCR beta, carrying sample barcodes and UMIs, came from 5'RACE with constant-segment primers. TCRdb reanalysed the 5' RACE reads using MiXCR and keeps one entry per CDR3 protein. The sample holds about 210,000 distinct CDR3 sequences; about 11% are singletons and the top ten take approximately 2.8%. The sample was PBMCs or a T cell subset sorted from them (not recorded which). This TCR came from a man in his late teens or twenties who had mild COVID-19 (a few samples of this study predate the infection). Cell type and time point are not known. The rearrangement joins TRBV29-1 to TRBJ2-1; 9 positions match TRBD2. The CDR3 region is CSVVTSGYNEQFF. In nucleotides, the CDR3 is TGCAGCGTTGTGACTAGCGGCTACAATGAGCAGTTCTTC.